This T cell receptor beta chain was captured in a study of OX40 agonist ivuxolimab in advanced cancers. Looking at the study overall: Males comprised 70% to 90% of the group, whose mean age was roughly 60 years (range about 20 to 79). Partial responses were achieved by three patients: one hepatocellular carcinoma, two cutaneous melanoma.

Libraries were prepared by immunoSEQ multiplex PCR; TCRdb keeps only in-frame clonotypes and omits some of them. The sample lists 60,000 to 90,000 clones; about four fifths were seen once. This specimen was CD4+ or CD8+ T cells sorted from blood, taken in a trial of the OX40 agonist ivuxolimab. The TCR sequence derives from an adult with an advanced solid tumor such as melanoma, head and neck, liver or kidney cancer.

In DNA form, the CDR3 reads TGTGCCAGCTCGAGAAACAGGGTCGAGCAGTACGTC. This sequence encodes CASSRNRVEQYV. This chain joins TRBV6-1 and TRBJ2-7; the D gene is possibly TRBD1 (6 bases). The CDR3 spans 12 residues. V was trimmed by 8 bases and J by 6 bases, leaving 14 bases between them. CDR1 MNHNS and CDR2 SASEGT come from the germline V gene.